This T cell receptor (beta chain) appears in the sequencing data of a study of T cells in Graves' hyperthyroidism and ophthalmopathy (dated by TCRdb to between 2019 and 2020). With respect to the entire study: Peripheral blood was collected at initial diagnosis, before any treatment. A discovery cohort of about a hundred patients, about 40 with Graves' ophthalmopathy and approximately 55 with stable Graves' hyperthyroidism, was used to find distinguishing TCR V-J signatures. Whether ophthalmopathy could be predicted prospectively was tested in an independent validation cohort made up of approximately 19 hyperthyroidism patients plus 17 patients who later progressed to ophthalmopathy. The roughly 90 discovery patients were divided at random into training and test sets in a 7:3 ratio. Thyroid tissue and blood T-cell repertoires from six Graves' hyperthyroidism patients were also compared in the study. Once sampling was done, hyperthyroidism patients were given methimazole at a starting dose of 30 mg daily, whereas ophthalmopathy patients were given high-dose intravenous methylprednisolone. The paper reports TCR Vbeta CDR3 sequencing of roughly 140 peripheral blood samples: 40 to 45 ophthalmopathy, fewer than 85 hyperthyroidism and approximately 17 progressor patients.

Graves' hyperthyroidism was defined as stable when no progression to ophthalmopathy occurred over 18 months of follow-up. Hyperthyroidism patients were aged 18 to 65 years and newly diagnosed, with disease duration of less than 2 months. Patients with uncontrolled infections, other autoimmune diseases, pregnancy or lactation were excluded. Diagnoses were established on the basis of clinical symptoms, serum thyroxine and TRAb, thyroid ultrasound, and orbital computed tomography. PBMCs were separated from 7.5 to 10 ml of fresh peripheral blood using Ficoll-Paque density gradient centrifugation. Total RNA was extracted with Trizol reagent, and quality was checked on an Agilent 2100 Bioanalyzer. This clonotype has a count of ten or more. What this receptor recognizes is not known. Per-base qualities were not stored, and no clone one base away is much larger. The TCR beta CDR3 regions were amplified from the RNA transcripts. For the first round of RT-PCR on the TCR CDR3, the HTBI primer set was used together with the Qiagen OneStep RT-PCR kit. A second multiplex PCR round built the libraries, followed by size selection and purification. Libraries were sequenced paired-end with 100 bp reads on an Illumina HiSeq2000. Concerning the study's data processing: SOAPnuke was used to process the raw data, with reads discarded if the reads contained adapters or uncalled bases, had a mean Phred below 15, or lacked an exact constant-primer or identifier match. High-quality paired reads were merged with COPE v1.2.5, and unique nucleotide sequences were defined as clonotypes. Clonotypes were aligned to IMGT TRBV, TRBD and TRBJ reference segments using MiTCR v1.1. The analysis included only V-J combinations with a frequency above 0.0001, which together covered roughly 99% of the repertoires. The TCS score was defined as the ratio of F50 (clonal expansion) to E x V (chaos), calculated using BLOSUM62-based TCRdist between CDR3 peptides within each V-J. Welch's t-statistics and random forest reduced roughly 500 V-J features to 10 to 15, which were used in a naive Bayes classifier (R e1071). TCRdb reran the public reads through fastp at Q25 and MiXCR, keeping productive beta chains. Each entry is one CDR3 protein sequence, shown with its most common DNA and genes. TCRdb's processing, not the study's, gives the V and J calls here. The sample table lists hundreds of thousands of distinct CDR3 sequences, around 16% of them with a count of one. The leading ten clones occupy 7.5% to 8% of the sample.

Overall study outcomes, separate from this receptor: A 13 V-J signature model separated ophthalmopathy from stable hyperthyroidism, with nearly 90% sensitivity and around 84% specificity in cross-validation and 80%/75% in testing. No statistical method was used to fix the sample size in advance, and group allocation was not hidden from the investigators. Most expanded thyroid clonotypes (frequency above 0.001) were also found in blood, which suggests that blood repertoires may mirror thyroid immune responses. In validation, the model predicted progression to ophthalmopathy with around 71% sensitivity and approximately 72% specificity, a median of approximately 6.7 months before onset.

The CDR3 sequence holds 16 residues, the cysteine and phenylalanine included. Here the CDR3 DNA is all that survives: 48 bases in frame from base 1. Clipping removes 0 bases from V and 0 bases from J, with 5 as the unmatched junction base count. The germline V gene provides CDR1 ENHRY and CDR2 SYGVKD. The sequence came from a young woman with Graves' hyperthyroidism. The specimen sequenced was blood. The V and J genes are TRBV10-3 and TRBJ2-7, and 7 junction bases match TRBD2. The sequenced DNA: TGTGCCATCAGTGAGTCCGGCGGGAGAACCTCCTACGAGCAGTACTTC. It translates to CAISESGGRTSYEQYF.